The 20 T cell receptor beta chains below all came from one sample that was sequenced in a study of T cells in localized non-small cell lung cancer. Produced via immunoSEQ multiplex PCR; TCRdb's table is partial and in-frame only. The data contain under 45,000 clones, about 80% of them singletons. The source material was PBMCs, sampled before any cancer treatment. The source of these receptors is a man between 40 and 70 years old with stage II lung adenocarcinoma.

The chain carries TRBV9 and TRBJ2-2; either TRBD1 or TRBD2 may fit D (5 bases each). With 2 bases removed from V and 7 bases from J, the gap between germline ends came to 12 bases. The CDR3 sequence is 14 residues long. Looked up from germline, CDR1 is SGDLS and CDR2 is YYNGEE. In DNA form, the CDR3 reads TGTGCCAGCAGCGTCACGGGGCAGGGCGGGGAGCTGTTTTTT. Its translation is CASSVTGQGGELFF.

The chain combines TRBV19 with TRBJ2-3, with 12 positions matching TRBD1. In germline, CDR1 is LNHDA, CDR2 SQIVND (reference sequence). The V and J ends lost 9 bases and 6 bases, in that order; junction bases with no gene match: 7. The CDR3 has 14 residues. CDR3 coding DNA: TGTGCCAGCTGGGACAGGGGGCTTCGTGATACGCAGTATTTT. Translated, it gives CASWDRGLRDTQYF.

In DNA, the CDR3 is TGCAGTGCTAGACGGTCCTACGAGCAGTACTTC. Its protein is CSARRSYEQYF. The V and J genes are TRBV20-1 and TRBJ2-7; D remains unclear. CDR1 and CDR2 (germline): DFQATT, SNEGSKA (reference sequence). This CDR3 spans 11 amino acids. Trimming pared 2 bases from V and 1 base from J, leaving 3 bases between.

The chain employs TRBV7-9 and TRBJ2-3; D is ambiguous. Per germline, CDR1 SEHNR and CDR2 FQNEAQ (reference sequence). The CDR3 length is 16 residues. Trimming removed 1 base at V and 6 bases at J, with 17 bases between. CDR3 protein: CASSLVRPVLGDTQYF. In DNA, the CDR3 is TGTGCCAGCAGCTTAGTCCGGCCAGTTCTGGGGGATACGCAGTATTTT.

The table lists this clone with a count of one. The genes are TRBV10-3 and TRBJ1-1; 8 positions match TRBD1. Germline CDR1 reads ENHRY; CDR2 reads SYGVKD. CDR3 length: 13 amino acids. The trim removed 6 bases at V and 0 bases at J, leaving 0 bases unmatched. The CDR3 DNA follows: TGTGCCATCAGGGGACAGGTGAACACTGAAGCTTTCTTT. Translating gives CAIRGQVNTEAFF.

The chain combines TRBV7-3 with TRBJ2-6; the match to TRBD2 covers 13 bases. Germline V gene data show CDR1 as SGHTA and CDR2 as FQGTGA. The CDR3 runs 18 residues. V shed 4 bases and J 0 bases; nucleotides not matched to a gene: 3. CDR3 nucleotides: TGTGCCAGCAGCTCTGGACTAGCGGGGGTCTCTGGGGCCAACGTCCTGACTTTC. Protein product: CASSSGLAGVSGANVLTF.

V gene TRBV7-3 combines with J gene TRBJ2-1; 9 bases agree with TRBD2. The trim removed 5 bases at V and 6 bases at J, leaving 8 bases unmatched. This CDR3 is 15 amino acids long. From germline, CDR1 is SGHTA and CDR2 FQGTGA. The CDR3 DNA follows: TGTGCCAGCAGCGCCACTAGCGGGTCCGCCAATGAGCAGTTCTTC. This translates into CASSATSGSANEQFF.

CDR3: CASSFSTGVNQPQHF. The CDR3, as DNA: TGCGCCAGCAGCTTTTCGACAGGAGTCAATCAGCCCCAGCATTTT. The chain couples TRBV5-1 to TRBJ1-5, with D perhaps TRBD1 (6 bases). Germline V CDR1 and CDR2: SGHRS, YFSETQ. This CDR3 spans 15 amino acids. Between the trimmed V and J ends, which lost 2 bases and 3 bases, there was a span of 12 bases.

With respect to this clone: The junction and the germline gene differ at one end; a read error may be behind it. The chain is built from TRBV5-6 and TRBJ2-7; tentatively, D is TRBD1 or TRBD2 (5 bases each). CDR1 is SGHDT, CDR2 YYEEEE, per germline. The CDR3 is 13 residues long. DNA of the CDR3: TGTGCCAGCAGCTTTGAGGGCGAGTCCAGGGCCGACTTC. Translated: CASSFEGESRADF.

Only a few counts were recorded for this clone. CDR3 in DNA: TGTGCCAGCAGCTTGACAGTGAGCTCCTATAATTCACCCCTCCACTTT. Protein product: CASSLTVSSYNSPLHF. V gene TRBV7-8 combines with J gene TRBJ1-6; the D gene is possibly TRBD1 (5 bases). Trimming removed 3 bases from V and 0 bases from J, with 9 bases in between. The length of the CDR3 is 16 residues. Germline loops: CDR1 SGHVS, CDR2 FQNEAQ.

This sequence joins TRBV4-1 and TRBJ2-5; TRBD1 matches at 7 bases. This CDR3 region has 17 residues. In germline, CDR1 is MGHRA, CDR2 YSYEKL. V lost 0 bases to trimming and J lost 0 bases; unmatched junction nucleotides: 7. CDR3 nucleotides: TGCGCCAGCAGCCAAGATACGGGACAGTCCCACCAAGAGACCCAGTACTTC. Protein: CASSQDTGQSHQETQYF.

This clone is classed as large. V gene TRBV18 combines with J gene TRBJ1-1; a weak D match, TRBD1 (6 bases). V was pared by 5 bases and J by 4 bases, with 17 bases between. This CDR3 is 15 amino acids long. The V gene's germline CDR1 is KGHSH and CDR2 LQKENI. The CDR3 spells CASSTSRTGATEAFF. The CDR3 coding sequence is TGTGCCAGCTCAACGTCCCGAACGGGGGCCACTGAAGCTTTCTTT.

This sequence joins TRBV7-9 and TRBJ2-1, with 10 bases lining up with TRBD2. Trimming took 5 bases from V and 5 from J; bases not matched to a gene: 3. The CDR3 sequence is 14 residues long. CDR1 and CDR2 (germline): SEHNR, FQNEAQ (reference sequence). The DNA of the CDR3 is TGTGCCAGCAGCCCCGGACTAGCGGACAATGAGCAGTTCTTC. Translating gives CASSPGLADNEQFF.

The chain has TRBV28 and TRBJ2-1, with 10 bases lining up with TRBD1. V was clipped by 6 bases and J by 9 bases; unmatched bases: 8. There are 14 residues in the CDR3. In germline, CDR1 is MDHEN, CDR2 SYDVKM. The CDR3 spells CASSPRTGGSEQFF. CDR3 nucleotide sequence: TGTGCCAGCAGCCCCAGGACAGGGGGGTCTGAGCAGTTCTTC.

In this sample, this clone turned up once. The chain carries TRBV5-1 and TRBJ1-3; a possible D gene is TRBD1 (5 bases). Germline CDR1 SGHRS, CDR2 YFSETQ. This CDR3 contains 14 residues. Trimming shortened V by 6 bases and J by 1 base, and 11 bases separated the two germline ends. CDR3 protein: CASNPDSSGNTIYF. In DNA, the CDR3 is TGCGCCAGCAACCCCGACAGTTCTGGAAACACCATATATTTT.

The chain couples TRBV27 to TRBJ2-7, with 10 bases identical to TRBD1. Losses at the gene ends were 1 base for V and 7 bases for J; bases not matched to a gene: 7. CDR1 MNHEY and CDR2 SMNVEV come from the germline V gene (reference sequence). The CDR3 contains 15 residues. The CDR3 region has the DNA TGTGCCAGCAGTTTATTGGGACAGGGGCAGAGGGAGCAGTACTTC. Its translation: CASSLLGQGQREQYF.

The CDR3: CASSLSGGSAFF. CDR3 bases: TGTGCCAGCAGTTTATCGGGGGGTTCAGCTTTCTTT. The chain recombines TRBV27 with TRBJ1-1; a weak D match, TRBD1 (5 bases). Germline CDR1 and CDR2: MNHEY and SMNVEV (reference sequence). The V and J ends lost 0 bases and 10 bases respectively, with 9 bases between them. This CDR3 comprises 12 residues.

The genes are TRBV5-8 and TRBJ2-1, with D perhaps TRBD2 (5 bases). This CDR3 contains 14 residues. Germline CDR1 is SGHTS and CDR2 is YDEGEE. The germline V and J ends were trimmed by 10 bases and 8 bases, with 22 bases remaining between them. The CDR3 DNA follows: TGTGCCCGTCAGGTAGCGTTCCTCGGCTATGAGCAGTTCTTC. Its translation is CARQVAFLGYEQFF.

This chain uses TRBV10-1 with TRBJ2-1; no reliable D call. The CDR3 is made up of 15 amino acids. CDR1 and CDR2 from the germline V gene are WNHNN and SYGVQD (reference sequence). V dropped 1 base and J dropped 0 bases, with 7 bases sitting between them. The DNA of the CDR3 is TGCGCCAGCAGTGAGTTCGGAAGCTCCTACAATGAGCAGTTCTTC. It specifies CASSEFGSSYNEQFF.

CDR3 amino acids: CASSVEAGLHTGELFF. CDR3 coding DNA: TGTGCCAGCAGCGTAGAGGCAGGGTTGCACACCGGGGAGCTGTTTTTT. The chain uses TRBV9 and TRBJ2-2, with D perhaps TRBD1 (5 bases). The CDR3 loop spans 16 amino acids. Germline values: CDR1 SGDLS, CDR2 YYNGEE. V lost 0 bases and J lost 3, with 12 bases in between.